The 5 T cell receptor beta chains given below trace back to one sample, sequenced in a study of T cell repertoires in cytomegalovirus infection. Their recognized antigens are unknown. MiXCR, run by TCRdb on the reads, gives a single entry per CDR3 protein. The sample holds approximately 990,000 distinct CDR3 sequences, more than 25% seen once. The specimen comprised cultured CD8+ T cells from PBMCs, sampled from culture after CMV antigen stimulation. These receptors were obtained from a human donor in good health (CMV status not recorded). Some clones in this sample may be carry-over from other donors' samples.

This clonotype has just a few counts. The chain couples TRBV9 to TRBJ2-1; 8 nucleotides agree with TRBD2. This CDR3 region has 16 residues. V was pared by 4 bases and J by 0 bases, with 6 bases of the junction left unmatched. Per germline, CDR1 SGDLS and CDR2 YYNGEE. The DNA of the CDR3 is TGTGCCAGCAGCCCGGGAGGGGTCCGCTCCTACAATGAGCAGTTCTTC. Its protein is CASSPGGVRSYNEQFF.

This chain joins TRBV10-3 and TRBJ2-6; D remains ambiguous. The CDR3 length is 19 residues. Per the germline V gene, CDR1 is ENHRY and CDR2 is SYGVKD. Trimming shortened V by 0 bases and J by 5 bases, and 20 bases separated the two germline ends. CDR3 residues: CAISESVESVILRANVLTF. CDR3 nucleotides: TGTGCCATCAGTGAGTCTGTGGAGTCTGTAATACTCAGGGCCAACGTCCTGACTTTC.

V is TRBV11-2 and J is TRBJ1-5; D is uncertain. The ends were cut back, 0 bases at V and 6 bases at J, with 12 bases in the middle. The CDR3 loop spans 15 amino acids. Germline V lookup: CDR1 SGHAT, CDR2 FQNNGV. The CDR3 bases are TGTGCCAGCAGCTTAGATGCCCCGATGGGTCAGCCCCAGCATTTT. It encodes CASSLDAPMGQPQHF.

The rearrangement links TRBV18 to TRBJ2-7, with D possibly TRBD1 on 6 matching bases. Germline V lookup: CDR1 KGHSH, CDR2 LQKENI. V was shortened by 4 bases and J by 3 bases, with 10 bases between the two germline ends. This CDR3 is built from 13 residues. DNA of the CDR3: TGTGCCAGCTCACTACGGACAGACTACGAGCAGTACGTC. Translation gives CASSLRTDYEQYV.

The rearrangement links TRBV7-6 to TRBJ2-7; D call uncertain. This CDR3 has 10 residues. Germline CDR1 and CDR2: SGHVS and FNYEAQ. Trimming cost V 8 bases and J 0 bases, with 2 bases left between them. Here the CDR3 reads CASASYEQYF. The CDR3 nucleotides read TGTGCCAGCGCCTCCTACGAGCAGTACTTC.